This section outlines one TCR beta chain sequence together with its context. This sample is part of a study of T cell responses to AZD1222 COVID-19 vaccine. Measured with immunoSEQ multiplex PCR; TCRdb has only the in-frame clones, and not every one. The sample has roughly 140,000 clones, about 88% seen once. From germline, CDR1 is LNHDA and CDR2 SQIVND (reference sequence). J was trimmed by 4 bases and V by 5 bases; bases with no gene match: 10. The CDR3 runs to 16 residues. The sequence was obtained from an adult in good health. This material consisted of peripheral blood, taken on day 0 of AZD1222 vaccination. The chain has TRBV19 and TRBJ2-5, with 10 bases matching TRBD1. The chain's CDR3 is CASSLRQGAIGETQYF. CDR3 in DNA: TGTGCCAGTAGTTTAAGACAGGGGGCGATTGGAGAGACCCAGTACTTC.